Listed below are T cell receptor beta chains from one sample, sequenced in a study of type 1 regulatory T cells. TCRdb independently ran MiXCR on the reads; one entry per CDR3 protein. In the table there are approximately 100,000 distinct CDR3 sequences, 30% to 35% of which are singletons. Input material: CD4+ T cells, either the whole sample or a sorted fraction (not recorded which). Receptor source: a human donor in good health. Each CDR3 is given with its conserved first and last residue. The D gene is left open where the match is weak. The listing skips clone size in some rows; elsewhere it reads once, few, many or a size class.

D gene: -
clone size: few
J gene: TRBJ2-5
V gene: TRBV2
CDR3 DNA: TGTGCCAGCAGCGAAGGGACGGCTCAAGAGACCCAGTACTTC
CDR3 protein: CASSEGTAQETQYF

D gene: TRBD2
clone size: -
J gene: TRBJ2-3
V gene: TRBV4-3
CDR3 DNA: TGCGCCAGCAGCCCTTCTAGCGGGAGTACAGATACGCAGTATTTT
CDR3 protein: CASSPSSGSTDTQYF

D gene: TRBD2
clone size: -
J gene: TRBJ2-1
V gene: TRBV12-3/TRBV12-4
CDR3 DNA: TGTGCCAGCAGTAACCTAGCGGGAGGGCGCAATGAGCAGTTCTTC
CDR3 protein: CASSNLAGGRNEQFF

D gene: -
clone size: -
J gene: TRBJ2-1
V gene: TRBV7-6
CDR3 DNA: TGTGCCAGCAGCTTAAGCCGATTAGCGGACTCCTACAATGAGCAGTTCTTC
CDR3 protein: CASSLSRLADSYNEQFF

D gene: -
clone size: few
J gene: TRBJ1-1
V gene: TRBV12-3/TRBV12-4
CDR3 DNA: TGTGCCAGCAGTTCCCGCAGTTGGGTGGGCACTGAAGCTTTCTTT
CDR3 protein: CASSSRSWVGTEAFF

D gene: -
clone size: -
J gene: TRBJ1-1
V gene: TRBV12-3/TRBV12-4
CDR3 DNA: TGTGCCAGCACGCCATTAGACACCATGAACACTGAAGCTTTCTTT
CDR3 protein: CASTPLDTMNTEAFF

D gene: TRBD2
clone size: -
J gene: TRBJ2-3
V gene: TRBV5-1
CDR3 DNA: TGCGCCAGCACCACCCAGGGGACTAGCGGCACAGATACGCAGTATTTT
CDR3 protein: CASTTQGTSGTDTQYF

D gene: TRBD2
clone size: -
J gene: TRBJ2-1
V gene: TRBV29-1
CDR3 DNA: TGCAGCGCGCCGACTAGCGGGAGGAATGAGCAGTTCTTC
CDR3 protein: CSAPTSGRNEQFF

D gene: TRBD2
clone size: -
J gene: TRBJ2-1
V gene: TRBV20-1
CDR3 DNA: TGCAGTGCTTTTAAGACTAGCGGGAGGGCCAATGAGCAGTTCTTC
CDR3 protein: CSAFKTSGRANEQFF

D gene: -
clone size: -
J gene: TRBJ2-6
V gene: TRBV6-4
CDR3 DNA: TGTGCCAGCAGTGAACGCCCATCTGGGGCCAACGTCCTGACTTTC
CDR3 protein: CASSERPSGANVLTF

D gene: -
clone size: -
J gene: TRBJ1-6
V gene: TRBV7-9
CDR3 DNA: TGTGCCAGCAGTCTACCCCCCGGGAAGGTCAATTCACCCCTCCACTTT
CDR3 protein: CASSLPPGKVNSPLHF

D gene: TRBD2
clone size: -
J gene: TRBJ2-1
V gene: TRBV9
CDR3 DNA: TGTGCCAGCAGCGTAGCTCAGTGGGGTACTAGCGGGAGTAGTTCCTACAATGAGCAGTTCTTC
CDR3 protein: CASSVAQWGTSGSSSYNEQFF

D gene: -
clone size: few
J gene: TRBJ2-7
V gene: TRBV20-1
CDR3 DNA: TGCAGTGCTAGAGATCAAGGGGTGGGGGGCGAGCAGTACTTC
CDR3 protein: CSARDQGVGGEQYF

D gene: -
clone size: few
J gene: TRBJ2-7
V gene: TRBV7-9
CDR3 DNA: TGTGCCAGCAGCCCCGGGAAGGGAAACTACGAGCAGTACTTC
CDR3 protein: CASSPGKGNYEQYF

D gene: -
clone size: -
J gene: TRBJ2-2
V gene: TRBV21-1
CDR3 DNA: TGTGCCAGCAGCACGAAAGGCACAGGCTCGAACACCGGGGAGCTGTTTTTT
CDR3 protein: CASSTKGTGSNTGELFF

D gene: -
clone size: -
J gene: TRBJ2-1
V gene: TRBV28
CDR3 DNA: TGTGCCAGCGGTGCCATGGGGACGCCTGACAATGAGCAGTTCTTC
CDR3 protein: CASGAMGTPDNEQFF

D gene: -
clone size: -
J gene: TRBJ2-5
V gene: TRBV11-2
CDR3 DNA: TGTGCCAGCAGCCGAACTAGGGTTATAGAGACCCAGTACTTC
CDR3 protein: CASSRTRVIETQYF

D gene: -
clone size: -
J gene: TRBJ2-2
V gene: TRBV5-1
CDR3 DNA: TGCGCCAGCAGCTTGGTGCAGGTTGGCACCGGGGAGCTGTTTTTT
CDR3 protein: CASSLVQVGTGELFF

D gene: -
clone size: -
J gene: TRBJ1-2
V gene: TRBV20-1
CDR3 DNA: TGCAGTGCTGGGGGGGGGGCTCCCGGAGGCTACACCTTC
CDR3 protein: CSAGGGAPGGYTF

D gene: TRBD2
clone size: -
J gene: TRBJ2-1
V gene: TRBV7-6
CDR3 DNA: TGTGCCAGCAGCTTAACTAGCGGGAGGGGCAATGAGCAGTTCTTC
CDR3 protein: CASSLTSGRGNEQFF

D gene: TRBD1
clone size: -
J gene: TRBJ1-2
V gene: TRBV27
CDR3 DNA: TGTGCCACAGGATGGTGGACAGGCAGACAGGGAGTGGGCTACACCTTC
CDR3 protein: CATGWWTGRQGVGYTF

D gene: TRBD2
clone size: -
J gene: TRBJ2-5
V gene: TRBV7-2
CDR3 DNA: TGTGCCAGCAGCTCGACTAGCGGGAGAGTGACCCAGTACTTC
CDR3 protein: CASSSTSGRVTQYF

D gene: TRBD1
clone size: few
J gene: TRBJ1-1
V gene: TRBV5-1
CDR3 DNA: TGCGCCAGCAGCTTGGACGGGACAGGCAACACTGAAGCTTTCTTT
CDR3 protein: CASSLDGTGNTEAFF

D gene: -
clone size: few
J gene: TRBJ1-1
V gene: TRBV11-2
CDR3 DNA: TGTGCCAGCAGCTTAATAGGAGGGGCGGGAGCTTTCTTT
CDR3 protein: CASSLIGGAGAFF

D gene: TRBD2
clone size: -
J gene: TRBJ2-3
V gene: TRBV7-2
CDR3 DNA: TGTGCCAGCAGCGTAGCGGGATTCACAGATACGCAGTATTTT
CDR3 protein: CASSVAGFTDTQYF

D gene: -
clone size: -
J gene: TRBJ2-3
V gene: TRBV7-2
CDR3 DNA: TGTGCCAGCAGCTCCTCTCACACAGATACGCAGTATTTT
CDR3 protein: CASSSSHTDTQYF

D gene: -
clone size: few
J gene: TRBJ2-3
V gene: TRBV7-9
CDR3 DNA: TGTGCCAGCCATAAAGGGGCGGTGAGAGATACGCAGTATTTT
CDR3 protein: CASHKGAVRDTQYF

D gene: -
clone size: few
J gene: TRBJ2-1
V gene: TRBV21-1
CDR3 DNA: TGTGCCAGCAGCAAAGGGCGGCACTACAATGAGCAGTTCTTC
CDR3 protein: CASSKGRHYNEQFF

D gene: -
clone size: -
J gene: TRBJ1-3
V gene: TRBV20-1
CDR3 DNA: TGCAGTTGCAGGGTCTCTGGAAACACCATATATTTT
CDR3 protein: CSCRVSGNTIYF

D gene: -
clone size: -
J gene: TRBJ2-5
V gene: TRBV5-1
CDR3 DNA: TGCGCCAGCAGCTTTAGCGCCGGAACCATCCAAGAGACCCAGTACTTC
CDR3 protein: CASSFSAGTIQETQYF

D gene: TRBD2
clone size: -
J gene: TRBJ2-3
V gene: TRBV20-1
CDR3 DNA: TGCAGTGCTAGAGATCCCCGACTAGCGGGGCCCCACCGGAGCACAGATACGCAGTATTTT
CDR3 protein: CSARDPRLAGPHRSTDTQYF

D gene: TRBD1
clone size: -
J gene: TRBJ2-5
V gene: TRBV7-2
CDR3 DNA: TGTGCCAGCAGCTTAGGAGGGGGCGGACAAGAGACCCAGTACTTC
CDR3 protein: CASSLGGGGQETQYF

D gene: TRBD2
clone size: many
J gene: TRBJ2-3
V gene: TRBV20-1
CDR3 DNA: TGCAGTGCTAGAGATGCGGGAGGCCCTGATACGCAGTATTTT
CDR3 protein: CSARDAGGPDTQYF

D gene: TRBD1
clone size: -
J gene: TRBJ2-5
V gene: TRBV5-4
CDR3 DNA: TGTGCCAGCAGCGGGGCAGGGGGAGAGACCCAGTACTTC
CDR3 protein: CASSGAGGETQYF

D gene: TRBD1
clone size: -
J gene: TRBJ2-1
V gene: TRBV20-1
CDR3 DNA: TGCAGTGCTGATACAGGGGCTAATGAGCAGTTCTTC
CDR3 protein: CSADTGANEQFF

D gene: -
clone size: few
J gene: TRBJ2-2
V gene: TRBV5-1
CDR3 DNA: TGCGCCAGCAGCCTAAGCGGGTCGAACACCGGGGAGCTGTTTTTT
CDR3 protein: CASSLSGSNTGELFF

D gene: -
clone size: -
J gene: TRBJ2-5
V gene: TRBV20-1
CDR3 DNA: TGCAGTGCTAGAGATCCGGAGGCCCTCCAAGAGACCCAGTACTTC
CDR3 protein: CSARDPEALQETQYF

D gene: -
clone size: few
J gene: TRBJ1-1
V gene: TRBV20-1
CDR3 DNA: TGCAGTGCTAGGGTGGGGGAACAAAAAGCTTTCTTT
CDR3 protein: CSARVGEQKAFF

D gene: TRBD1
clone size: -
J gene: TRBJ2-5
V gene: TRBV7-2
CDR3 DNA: TGTGCCAGCAGCAACCGGGACAGGGCAGAGACCCAGTACTTC
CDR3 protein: CASSNRDRAETQYF

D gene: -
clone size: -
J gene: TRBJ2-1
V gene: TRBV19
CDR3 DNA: TGTGCCAGTAGACGTGTGGCATACAATGAGCAGTTCTTC
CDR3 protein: CASRRVAYNEQFF

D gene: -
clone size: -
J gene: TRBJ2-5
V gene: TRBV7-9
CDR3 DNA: TGTGCCAGCAGCTTAAGGAGCTCGGGGGCCCAGTACTTC
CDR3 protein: CASSLRSSGAQYF

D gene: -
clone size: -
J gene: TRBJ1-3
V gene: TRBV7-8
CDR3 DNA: TGTGCCAGCAGCCCCAGTCGGATCTCTGGAAACACCATATATTTT
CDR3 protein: CASSPSRISGNTIYF

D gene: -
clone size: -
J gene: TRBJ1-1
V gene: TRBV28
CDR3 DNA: TGTGGCACACAGTCGAACACTGAAGCTTTCTTT
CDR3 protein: CGTQSNTEAFF

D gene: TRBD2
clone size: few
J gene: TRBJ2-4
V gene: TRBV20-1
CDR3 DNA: TGCAGTGCTAGGTTCGGTGTTGTGGCAGCGGGAGTTGCGGCGATTCAGTACTTC
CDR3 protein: CSARFGVVAAGVAAIQYF

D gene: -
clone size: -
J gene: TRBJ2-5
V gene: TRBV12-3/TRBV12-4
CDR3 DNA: TGTGCCAGCAGTTACGGGCGGCAAGAGACCCAGTACTTC
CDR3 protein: CASSYGRQETQYF

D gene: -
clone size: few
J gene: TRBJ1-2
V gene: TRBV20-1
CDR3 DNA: TGCAGTGCTAGAGATCCCCTGACAGACCGGGCCTGGACCTACACCTTC
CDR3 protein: CSARDPLTDRAWTYTF

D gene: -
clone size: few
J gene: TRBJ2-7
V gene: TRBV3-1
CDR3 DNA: TGTGCCAGCAGCCAACGAGCGGAGACCTCCTACGAGCAGTACTTC
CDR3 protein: CASSQRAETSYEQYF

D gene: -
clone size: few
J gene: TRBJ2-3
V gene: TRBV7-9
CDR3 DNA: TGTGCCAGCAGCTTGGGCAGGAGGTCGCACGATACGCAGTATTTT
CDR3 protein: CASSLGRRSHDTQYF

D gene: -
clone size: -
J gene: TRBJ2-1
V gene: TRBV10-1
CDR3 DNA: TGCGCCAGCCGTATGGGGACCCCACTTTACAATGAGCAGTTCTTC
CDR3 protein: CASRMGTPLYNEQFF

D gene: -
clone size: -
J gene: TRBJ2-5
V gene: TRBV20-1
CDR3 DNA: TGCAGTGCTAGTAGGGGCAGACTAAAAGAGACCCAGTACTTC
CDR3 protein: CSASRGRLKETQYF

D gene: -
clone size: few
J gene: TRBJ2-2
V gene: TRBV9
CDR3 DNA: TGTGCCAGCAGCATCGCCGCCCCGGGCACCGGGGAGCTGTTTTTT
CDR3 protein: CASSIAAPGTGELFF

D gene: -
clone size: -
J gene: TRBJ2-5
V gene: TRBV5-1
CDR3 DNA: TGCGCCAGCAGCTTGAACAGGCAAGAGACCCAGTACTTC
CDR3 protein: CASSLNRQETQYF